This T cell receptor beta chain originates from a study of T cell repertoires in ileal Crohn's disease. Some clones are missing from TCRdb's copy, which holds only in-frame ones; the method was immunoSEQ multiplex PCR. The data show 9,600 or so clones, 76% seen once. Deletions cut 3 bases from V and 2 bases from J, with 12 bases between. Per the germline V gene, CDR1 is SGDLS and CDR2 is YYNGEE. The CDR3 has 14 residues. The rearrangement joins TRBV9 to TRBJ2-7; tentative D call: TRBD1 (5 bases). The sequence came from an adult with Crohn's disease. Sequencing input: ileal tissue. The CDR3 reads CASSGDSVPYEQYF. CDR3 bases: TGTGCCAGCAGCGGTGACAGTGTCCCCTACGAGCAGTACTTC.